Reported below is one T cell receptor (beta chain). Its binding antigen is unknown. Base qualities were left out, and no much larger clone turns up one base away. These data belong to a study of regulatory T cells in long-lasting Graves disease (TCRdb year 2021). Regarding the complete study: Persistent Graves' disease meant more than 5 years of antithyroid drug treatment with TSH receptor autoantibodies that stayed positive. Antithyroid drugs had been taken for roughly 10 years on average by persistent Graves' disease patients in the clinical cohort. The study took place in China and was registered as a clinical trial. A total of some 33 samples were covered by TCR sequencing, comprising some 13 persistent and approximately 20 newly diagnosed Graves' disease patients. Patients with persistent Graves' disease were compared with patients with newly diagnosed Graves' disease using TCR sequencing and RNA sequencing of peripheral blood. Overall results and qualifications from the work: The study examined only peripheral blood because the primary lesion, thyroid tissue, could not be accessed. Lower TCR Shannon entropy and fewer highly expanded clones were observed in persistent Graves' disease patients than in newly diagnosed patients, which suggested clonal expansion. A larger number of public clonotypes was shared among persistent patients (about 2,700) than among newly diagnosed patients (about 990). Sequencing and analysis were restricted to the TCR beta chain. Persistent disease showed preferential use of TRBV28, TRBJ1-2 and TRBJ2-5, whereas newly diagnosed disease favored TRBV20-1 and TRBJ2-1. The authors acknowledged the small sample size as a limitation that may reduce accuracy.

The library was built by means of multiplex PCR. Sequencing took place on an Illumina HiSeq 4000. iRepertoire HTBI primers and Arm-PCR amplification of CDR3 regions were used to construct TCR beta libraries. PCR products were gel purified before sequencing. As for the authors' bioinformatics: Across samples, about 63 TRBV and 14 TRBJ segments were identified and used for gene usage analysis of CDR3 amino acid clonotypes. Filtered high-quality paired reads were merged into contigs using COPE and FqMerger. BLAST was used to align contigs to IMGT TRBV, TRBD and TRBJ reference genes, with CDR3 defined following IMGT. Any clonotype with a frequency above 0.1% was counted as a highly expanded clone. Repertoire diversity was measured by Shannon entropy, and V-J evenness by the Gini coefficient. A clonotype found in more than one individual was treated as public. In-frame beta chains were kept once TCRdb had trimmed the public reads at Q25 with fastp and called clones with MiXCR. When rows share a CDR3 protein, they turn into one entry using the most common DNA and genes. The V and J calls were determined by TCRdb, not by the authors. The sample profile shows 650,000 to 700,000 distinct CDR3 sequences; 25% to 30% of them were found once. 35% to 55% of the sample rests with the top ten.

The sample's time point, from its label and the paper: persistent/refractory GD, antithyroid drugs over 5 years with positive TRAb. For both TCR sequencing and RNA sequencing, RNA was extracted from PBMCs in TRIzol. The diagnosis of Graves' disease followed American Thyroid Association guidelines. Patients were recruited from an endocrinology department in Xi'an, China. Each patient gave roughly 8.4 milliliters of peripheral blood, collected in an EDTA anticoagulant tube. Ficoll Paque Plus density gradient separation was used to isolate PBMCs, and no additional T cell sorting was done. An Agilent 2100 Bioanalyzer and agarose gel were used to check RNA quality, and a NanoDrop 2000 was used to measure RNA concentration. Looking up the germline V gene yields CDR1 MGHRA and CDR2 YSYEKL. Here V drops 0 bases and J drops 7 bases, and the junction holds 12 bases not matched to any gene. The CDR3 has 17 amino acids, counting the end cysteine and phenylalanine. The retained sequence is limited to the CDR3, 51 bases, with the frame set at the first base.

The sequence was collected from a female donor with Graves disease. The sequencing used peripheral blood mononuclear cells (PBMCs), collected when the disease was refractory, from a patient treated with antithyroid drugs. Rearrangement joined TRBV4-1 to TRBJ2-7; 10 nucleotides in the junction match TRBD2. The CDR3 has the sequence CASSQEIRTSGVGEQYF. The DNA is as follows: TGCGCCAGCAGCCAAGAGATACGGACTAGCGGAGTGGGGGAGCAGTACTTC.